These 29 T cell receptor beta chains share one sample of origin, sequenced in a study of memory CD4+ T cells and cytomegalovirus serostatus. Assay used: immunoSEQ multiplex PCR; TCRdb lists only in-frame clones, some missing. Of under 50,000 clones in the sample, about 73% are singletons; the top ten hold 0.78%. The sort gate was single viable CD3+CD4+CD8-CD45RO+ cells for memory CD4+ T cells. Sequences were obtained from memory CD4+ T cells from blood. The source of these receptors is an adult in good health and CMV-seronegative.

V and J are TRBV11-2 and TRBJ1-1; D is unresolved. V lost 1 base and J 5 bases, leaving 8 bases between the germline ends. This CDR3 has 13 amino acids. The germline V gene encodes CDR1 SGHAT and CDR2 FQNNGV. CDR3 residues: CASSLGQRTEAFF. For the CDR3, the DNA is TGTGCCAGCAGCTTAGGGCAGAGGACTGAAGCTTTCTTT.

This clone was recorded once. Germline is not matched at one junction end, which may reflect a read error. The chain recombines TRBV9 with TRBJ2-3; TRBD2 might be the D (5 bases). Per the germline V gene, CDR1 is SGDLS and CDR2 is YYNGEE. The CDR3 is 14 amino acids. CDR3 amino acids: CASSVAASRDTQYF. The CDR3 DNA reads as TGTGCCAGCAGCGTAGCGGCTAGCAGAGATACGCAGTATTTT.

This CDR3 is CSVEDLRQGVREQYF. CDR3 nucleotides: TGCAGCGTTGAAGATCTTCGGCAGGGCGTACGAGAGCAGTACTTC. The chain carries TRBV29-1 and TRBJ2-7; D possibly corresponds to TRBD1 (5 bases). Germline lookup yields CDR1 SQVTM and CDR2 ANQGSEA. The germline V and J ends were trimmed by 0 bases and 7 bases, with 19 bases remaining between them. The length of the CDR3 is 15 residues.

J is TRBJ2-1 and V is TRBV5-1; 7 nucleotides align to TRBD1. The CDR3 length is 16 residues. Germline CDR1 reads SGHRS; CDR2 reads YFSETQ. The V segment lost 4 bases and the J segment 2 bases; nucleotides outside the gene matches: 9. The CDR3 DNA sequence: TGCGCCAGCAGCCAGCTACAGGGGCTGACCTACAATGAGCAGTTCTTC. Its protein is CASSQLQGLTYNEQFF.

The chain links TRBV30 to TRBJ2-7; possible D gene TRBD1, 5 bases. CDR1 is GTSNPN, CDR2 SVGIG, per germline (reference sequence). The CDR3 has 15 residues. Between the trimmed V and J ends, which lost 1 base and 6 bases, there was a span of 19 bases. This chain's CDR3 is CAWSGDAGLSGEQYF. Written as DNA, the CDR3 is TGTGCCTGGAGTGGGGATGCAGGGCTTTCGGGCGAGCAGTACTTC.

The chain carries TRBV5-1 and TRBJ1-1, with TRBD1 as a possible D gene (5 bases). Trimming pared 2 bases from V and 5 bases from J, leaving 13 bases between. From germline, CDR1 is SGHRS and CDR2 YFSETQ. The CDR3 runs to 14 residues. The CDR3 is CASSFEGRGTEAFF. DNA for the CDR3: TGCGCCAGCAGCTTCGAGGGAAGGGGAACTGAAGCTTTCTTT.

The chain has TRBV11-2 and TRBJ2-2; 7 bases are a match to TRBD2. Per germline, CDR1 SGHAT and CDR2 FQNNGV. V gave up 6 bases and J gave up 3 bases; unmatched junction bases: 13. This CDR3 spans 17 amino acids. CDR3 loop: CASRIALGGSYTGELFF. The CDR3 DNA reads as TGTGCCAGCAGAATAGCCTTGGGGGGGAGTTACACCGGGGAGCTGTTTTTT.

This clone has just a few counts. This chain uses TRBV4-2 with TRBJ2-3; no definite D call. Trimming pared 0 bases from V and 2 bases from J, leaving 9 bases between. The CDR3 is 15 amino acids. Germline loops: CDR1 LGHNA, CDR2 YNFKEQ. The CDR3 DNA is TGTGCCAGCAGCCAAGAACCGCATCCCACAGATACGCAGTATTTT. This codes for CASSQEPHPTDTQYF.

This clone was detected only a few times. The V call is TRBV6-5, the J call TRBJ1-6, with a weak D call TRBD1 (5 bases). This CDR3 region has 14 residues. The germline gives CDR1 MNHEY, CDR2 SVGAGI. V shed 4 bases and J shed 12 bases, with 16 bases lying between them. The CDR3 loop reads CASSSGSVSQPLHF. The CDR3 region has the DNA TGTGCCAGCAGTTCAGGGAGTGTCTCGCAACCCCTCCACTTT.

The chain uses TRBV7-2 and TRBJ2-3; possible D gene TRBD2, 7 bases. V lost 2 bases, J lost 8 bases, and 26 bases lay in between. Germline lookup yields CDR1 SGHTA and CDR2 FQGNSA. The CDR3 totals 18 residues. Here the CDR3 DNA reads TGTGCCAGCAGCTTAATTCCGGGGGGCGGATCGGGTGCAGGTACGCAGTATTTT. It encodes CASSLIPGGGSGAGTQYF.

This clone was detected once. This chain joins TRBV25-1 and TRBJ2-7; 7 bases fit TRBD1. Germline V gene sequence: CDR1 MGHDK, CDR2 SYGVNS. The J segment lost 3 bases and the V segment lost 2 bases, leaving 4 bases of the junction unmatched. CDR3 length equals 14 residues. The CDR3 DNA follows: TGTGCCAGCAGTGAAGCTCAGGGGGACTACGAGCAGTACTTC. It yields the protein CASSEAQGDYEQYF.

V gene TRBV11-1 combines with J gene TRBJ2-2; D may be TRBD2 (6 bases). This CDR3 is built from 17 residues. Trimming removed 6 bases from V and 1 base from J, with 18 bases in between. Germline assignment: CDR1 SGHAT and CDR2 FQDESV (reference sequence). CDR3 DNA sequence: TGTGCCAGCAGTTCTCTTCCCGGGACTCAGAACACCGGGGAGCTGTTTTTT. Translated: CASSSLPGTQNTGELFF.

The rearrangement uses TRBV5-1 and TRBJ1-1; D call uncertain. There are 14 residues in the CDR3. Germline assignment: CDR1 SGHRS and CDR2 YFSETQ. Trimming shortened V by 0 bases and J by 11 bases, and 17 bases separated the two germline ends. The CDR3 loop is CASSLDAGPGGAFF. As DNA, the CDR3 is TGCGCCAGCAGCTTGGACGCTGGGCCCGGAGGTGCTTTCTTT.

The chain joins TRBV23-1 to TRBJ1-2; D ambiguous. TRBV23-1 is an ORF, with its function uncertain. Trimming stripped 1 base from V and 3 bases from J, with 21 bases between. The CDR3 runs 18 residues. The CDR3 here is CASSQFHGSREGDYGYTF. CDR3 sequence (DNA): TGCGCCAGCAGTCAATTTCATGGGAGCCGGGAGGGAGACTATGGCTACACCTTC.

V gene TRBV30 combines with J gene TRBJ1-2; D not certain. Per the germline V gene, CDR1 is GTSNPN and CDR2 is SVGIG (reference sequence). With 4 bases removed from V and 4 bases from J, the gap between germline ends came to 10 bases. The CDR3 covers 12 residues. CDR3 loop: CAWTPSPYGYTF. The DNA for the CDR3 is TGTGCCTGGACTCCCTCCCCCTATGGCTACACCTTC.

The rearrangement joins TRBV6-1 to TRBJ1-6; D gene unclear. Trimming stripped 2 bases from V and 5 bases from J, with 10 bases between. The length of the CDR3 is 15 residues. Per germline, CDR1 MNHNS and CDR2 SASEGT. DNA for the CDR3: TGTGCCAGCAGTGAACTCCGGATTGATAATTCACCCCTCCACTTT. Residues: CASSELRIDNSPLHF.

The gene calls are TRBV5-6 and TRBJ1-6, with D perhaps TRBD1 (6 bases). The V and J ends lost 2 bases and 0 bases respectively, with 12 bases between them. The CDR3 consists of 17 residues. CDR1 and CDR2 (germline): SGHDT, YYEEEE. The DNA of the CDR3 is TGTGCCAGCAGCTTAACAGGGACGAGCTCCTATAATTCACCCCTCCACTTT. Protein product: CASSLTGTSSYNSPLHF.

V usage is TRBV30 and J usage is TRBJ1-2, with D unclear. Germline-derived CDR1 and CDR2 are GTSNPN and SVGIG (reference sequence). The germline V and J ends were trimmed by 2 bases and 4 bases, with 14 bases remaining between them. The CDR3 totals 14 residues. Written as DNA, the CDR3 is TGTGCCTGGAGTCGGAGGTTTGGTTTCTATGGCTACACCTTC. It is translated as CAWSRRFGFYGYTF.

The chain links TRBV19 to TRBJ1-5; D perhaps matches TRBD1 (5 bases). CDR3 length: 14 residues. V was clipped by 7 bases and J by 0 bases, with 10 bases between them. Germline V CDR1 and CDR2: LNHDA, SQIVND (reference sequence). The CDR3 spells CASTDRYSNQPQHF. CDR3 sequence (DNA): TGTGCCAGTACCGACAGATATAGCAATCAGCCCCAGCATTTT.

V gene TRBV30 combines with J gene TRBJ1-1; the D gene is possibly TRBD1 (5 bases). Germline V gene lookup returns CDR1 GTSNPN and CDR2 SVGIG (reference sequence). The CDR3 has 12 residues. Trimming pared 4 bases from V and 1 base from J, leaving 7 bases between. The CDR3 nucleotides read TGTGCCTGGATCGGACAGAACACTGAAGCTTTCTTT. Amino acid sequence: CAWIGQNTEAFF.

Remarks on this clone: Mismatch with germline at one junction end may stem from a read error. CDR3 in DNA: TGTGCCAGCAGCTATACAGGGGGTGTGGTCTTC. Encoded protein: CASSYTGGVVF. The chain carries TRBV7-9 and TRBJ2-1; TRBD1 aligns across 8 bases. The CDR3 is 11 amino acids. Looked up from germline, CDR1 is SEHNR and CDR2 is FQNEAQ (reference sequence). Full variable domain (rest looked up from reference TRBV7-9 and TRBJ2-1): DTGVSQNPRHKITKRGQNVTFRCDPISEHNRLYWYRQTLGQGPEFLTYFQNEAQLEKSRLLSDRFSAERPKGSFSTLEIQRTEQGDSAMYLCASSYTGGVVFGPGTRLTVL.

V usage is TRBV9 and J usage is TRBJ2-3, with TRBD1 matching 11 bases. Germline lookup yields CDR1 SGDLS and CDR2 YYNGEE. Trimming at V came to 3 bases and at J to 3 bases, leaving 3 bases not matched to a gene. The CDR3 has 15 amino acids. DNA of the CDR3: TGTGCCAGCAGCGGGACAGGGGGCGGGACAGATACGCAGTATTTT. Its protein product is CASSGTGGGTDTQYF.

The chain combines TRBV11-2 with TRBJ2-3, with 10 bases that match TRBD1. From germline, CDR1 is SGHAT and CDR2 FQNNGV. J lost 0 bases, V lost 10 bases, and 4 bases had no gene match. The CDR3 spans 14 residues. The CDR3 region has the DNA TGTGCCACCAGACAGGGGGCAAGCACAGATACGCAGTATTTT. Encoded protein: CATRQGASTDTQYF.

The genes are TRBV19 and TRBJ2-1; D possibly uses TRBD1 or TRBD2 (5 bases each). CDR1 and CDR2 from the germline V gene are LNHDA and SQIVND (reference sequence). This CDR3 spans 17 amino acids. The V end lost 6 bases, the J end lost 4 bases, and 22 bases lay between the germline ends. CDR3 amino acids: CASSRDHRTSGYNEQFF. CDR3 in DNA: TGTGCCAGTAGCCGGGACCATCGGACGTCTGGGTACAATGAGCAGTTCTTC.

The chain has TRBV5-1 and TRBJ2-7; D may correspond to TRBD1 or TRBD2 (6 bases each). CDR3 length equals 14 residues. Looked up from germline, CDR1 is SGHRS and CDR2 is YFSETQ. The germline V and J ends were trimmed by 0 bases and 5 bases, with 12 bases remaining between them. The DNA for the CDR3 is TGCGCCAGCAGCTTGGTTGGAGGGGGAAACGAGCAGTACTTC. Translating gives CASSLVGGGNEQYF.

To note about this clone: One end of the junction fails to match germline, which may point to a read error. Within the sample, other DNA sequences also encode this same CDR3. The gene calls are TRBV6-6 and TRBJ1-1; 9 bases line up with TRBD1. The CDR3 consists of 13 residues. Germline CDR1 is MNHNY and CDR2 is SVGAGI (reference sequence). In DNA, the CDR3 is TGTGCCAGCAGGGGGACAGGGAGCACTGAAGCTTTTTTT. This sequence encodes CASRGTGSTEAFF.

V is TRBV5-4 and J is TRBJ2-3; the D call may be TRBD1 or TRBD2 (6 bases each). Germline-derived CDR1 and CDR2 are SGHNT and YYREEE (reference sequence). The germline V and J ends were trimmed by 10 bases and 1 base, with 13 bases remaining between them. CDR3 length: 13 amino acids. Here the CDR3 reads CAGGGTRTDTQYF. DNA of the CDR3: TGTGCCGGAGGGGGGACCCGCACAGATACGCAGTATTTT.

J is TRBJ1-6 and V is TRBV6-1; the D is unclear. In germline, CDR1 is MNHNS, CDR2 SASEGT. The CDR3 length is 15 residues. Trimming left V 1 base short and J 15 bases short, with 19 bases between. CDR3 sequence reads: CASSEEGRPIDILHF. The DNA of the CDR3 is TGTGCCAGCAGTGAAGAGGGTAGACCGATCGATATCCTCCACTTT.

This chain uses TRBV5-1 with TRBJ2-7; D may correspond to TRBD1 or TRBD2 (6 bases each). Germline loops: CDR1 SGHRS, CDR2 YFSETQ. V gave up 3 bases and J gave up 5 bases, with 21 bases separating them. The CDR3 covers 16 residues. This CDR3 is CASSSLKVGGSNEQYF. For the CDR3, the DNA is TGCGCCAGCAGCTCCCTTAAGGTAGGGGGGAGTAACGAGCAGTACTTC.